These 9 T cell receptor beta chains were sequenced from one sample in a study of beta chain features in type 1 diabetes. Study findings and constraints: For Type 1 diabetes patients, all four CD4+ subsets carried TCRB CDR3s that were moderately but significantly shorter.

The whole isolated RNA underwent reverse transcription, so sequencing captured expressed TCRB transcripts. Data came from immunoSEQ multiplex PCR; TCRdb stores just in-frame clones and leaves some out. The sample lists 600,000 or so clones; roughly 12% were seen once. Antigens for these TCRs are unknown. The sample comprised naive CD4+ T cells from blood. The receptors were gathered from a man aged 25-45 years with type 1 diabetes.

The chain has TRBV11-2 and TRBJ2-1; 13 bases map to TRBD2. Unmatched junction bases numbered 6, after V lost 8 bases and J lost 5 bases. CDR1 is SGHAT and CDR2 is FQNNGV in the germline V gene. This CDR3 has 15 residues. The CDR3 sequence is CASRMGLAGNNEQFF. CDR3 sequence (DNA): TGTGCCAGCCGGATGGGACTAGCGGGGAACAATGAGCAGTTCTTC.

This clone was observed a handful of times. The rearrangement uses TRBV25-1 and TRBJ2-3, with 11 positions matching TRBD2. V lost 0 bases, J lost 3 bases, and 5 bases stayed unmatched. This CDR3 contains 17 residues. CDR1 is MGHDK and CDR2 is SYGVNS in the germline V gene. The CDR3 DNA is TGTGCCAGCAGTGAATATCTTAGCGGGGGGGCAACAGATACGCAGTATTTT. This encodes CASSEYLSGGATDTQYF.

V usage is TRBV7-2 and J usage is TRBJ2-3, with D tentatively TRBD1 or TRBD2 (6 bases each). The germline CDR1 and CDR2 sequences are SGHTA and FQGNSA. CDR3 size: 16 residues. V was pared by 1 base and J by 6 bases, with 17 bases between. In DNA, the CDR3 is TGTGCCAGCAGCTTAGAAACCGGGGGCCCCTCGGATACGCAGTATTTT. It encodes CASSLETGGPSDTQYF.

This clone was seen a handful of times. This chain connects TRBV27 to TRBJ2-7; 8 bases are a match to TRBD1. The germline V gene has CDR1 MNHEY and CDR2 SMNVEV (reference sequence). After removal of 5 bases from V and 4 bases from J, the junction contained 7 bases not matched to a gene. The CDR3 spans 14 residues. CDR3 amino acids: CASSPGQGRYEQYF. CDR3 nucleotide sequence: TGTGCCAGCAGTCCTGGACAGGGAAGATACGAGCAGTACTTC.

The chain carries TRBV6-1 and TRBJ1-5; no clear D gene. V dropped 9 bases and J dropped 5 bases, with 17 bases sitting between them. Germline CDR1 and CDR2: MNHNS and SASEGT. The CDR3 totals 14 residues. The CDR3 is CASTGPHRDQPQHF. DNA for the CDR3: TGTGCCAGTACCGGGCCCCACAGAGATCAGCCCCAGCATTTT.

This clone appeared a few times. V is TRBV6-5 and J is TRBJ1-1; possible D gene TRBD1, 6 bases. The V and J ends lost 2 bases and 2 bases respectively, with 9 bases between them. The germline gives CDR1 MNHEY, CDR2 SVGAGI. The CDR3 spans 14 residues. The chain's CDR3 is CASSYGTSNTEAFF. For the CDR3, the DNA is TGTGCCAGCAGTTACGGGACAAGTAACACTGAAGCTTTCTTT.

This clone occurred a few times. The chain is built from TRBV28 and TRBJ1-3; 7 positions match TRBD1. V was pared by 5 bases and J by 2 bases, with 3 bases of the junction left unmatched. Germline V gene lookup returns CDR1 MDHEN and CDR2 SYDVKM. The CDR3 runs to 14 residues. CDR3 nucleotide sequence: TGTGCCAGCAGTCCAGGGGGGCCTGGAAACACCATATATTTT. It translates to CASSPGGPGNTIYF.

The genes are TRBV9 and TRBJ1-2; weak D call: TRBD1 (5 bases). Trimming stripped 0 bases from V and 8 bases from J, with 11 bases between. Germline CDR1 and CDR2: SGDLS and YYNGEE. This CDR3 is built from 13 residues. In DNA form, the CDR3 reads TGTGCCAGCAGCGTAGAGGCAGGGAGCGGCTACACCTTC. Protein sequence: CASSVEAGSGYTF.

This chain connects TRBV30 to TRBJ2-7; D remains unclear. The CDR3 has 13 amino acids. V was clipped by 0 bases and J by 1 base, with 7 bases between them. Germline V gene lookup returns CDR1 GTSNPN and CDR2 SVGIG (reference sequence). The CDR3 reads CAWSVQISYEQYF. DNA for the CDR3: TGTGCCTGGAGTGTACAAATTTCCTACGAGCAGTACTTC.